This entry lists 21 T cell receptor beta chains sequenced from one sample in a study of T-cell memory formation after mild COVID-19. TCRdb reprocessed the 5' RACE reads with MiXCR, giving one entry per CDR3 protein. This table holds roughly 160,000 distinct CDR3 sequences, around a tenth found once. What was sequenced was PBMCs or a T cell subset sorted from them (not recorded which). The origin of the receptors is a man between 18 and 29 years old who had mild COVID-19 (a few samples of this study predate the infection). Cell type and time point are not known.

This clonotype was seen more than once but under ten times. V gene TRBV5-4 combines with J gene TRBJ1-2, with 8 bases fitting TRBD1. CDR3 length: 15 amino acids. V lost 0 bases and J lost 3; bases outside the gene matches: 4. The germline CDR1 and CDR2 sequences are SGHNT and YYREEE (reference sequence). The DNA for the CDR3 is TGTGCCAGCAGCTTGGCCGCGGACAGGGACTATGGCTACACCTTC. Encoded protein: CASSLAADRDYGYTF.

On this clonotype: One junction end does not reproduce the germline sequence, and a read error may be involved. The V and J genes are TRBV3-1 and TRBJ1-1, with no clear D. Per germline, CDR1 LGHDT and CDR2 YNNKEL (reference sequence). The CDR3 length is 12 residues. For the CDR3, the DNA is TGTGCCAGCAGCCAGGAGAACACTGAAGCCTTCTTT. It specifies CASSQENTEAFF.

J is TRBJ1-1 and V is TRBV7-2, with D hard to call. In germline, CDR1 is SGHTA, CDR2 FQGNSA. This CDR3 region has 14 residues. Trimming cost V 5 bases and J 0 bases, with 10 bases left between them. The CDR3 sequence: CASSLPGLNTEAFF. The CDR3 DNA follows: TGTGCCAGCAGCCTACCGGGTTTGAACACTGAAGCTTTCTTT.

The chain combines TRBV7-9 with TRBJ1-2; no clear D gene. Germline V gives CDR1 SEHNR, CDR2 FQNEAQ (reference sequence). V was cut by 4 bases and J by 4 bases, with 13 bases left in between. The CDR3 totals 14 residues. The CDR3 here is CASSSLDGRYGYTF. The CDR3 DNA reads TGTGCCAGCAGCTCCCTGGACGGACGCTATGGCTACACCTTC.

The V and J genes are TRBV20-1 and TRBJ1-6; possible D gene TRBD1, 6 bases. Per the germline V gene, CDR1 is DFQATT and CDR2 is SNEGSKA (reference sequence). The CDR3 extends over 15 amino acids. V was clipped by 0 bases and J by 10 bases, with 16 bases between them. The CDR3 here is CSARDLGRGGSPLHF. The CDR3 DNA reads TGCAGTGCTAGAGATCTGGGCAGGGGTGGATCACCCCTCCACTTT.

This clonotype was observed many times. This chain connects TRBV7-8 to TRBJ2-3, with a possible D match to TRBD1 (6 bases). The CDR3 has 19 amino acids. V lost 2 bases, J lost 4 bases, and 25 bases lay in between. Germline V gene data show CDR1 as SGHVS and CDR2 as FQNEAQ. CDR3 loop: CASSLYDSERGFVADTQYF. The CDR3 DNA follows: TGTGCCAGCAGCTTATACGATTCGGAAAGGGGGTTCGTGGCAGATACGCAGTATTTT.

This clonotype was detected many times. The CDR3 DNA reads TGTGCCAGCAGCCACCACCTTGACAGGGTCACAGATACGCAGTATTTT. This codes for CASSHHLDRVTDTQYF. The gene calls are TRBV14 and TRBJ2-3; 7 bases line up with TRBD1. Germline CDR1 and CDR2: SGHDN and FVKESK. V shed 3 bases and J 2 bases; nucleotides not matched to a gene: 8. The CDR3 sequence is 16 residues long. The complete variable domain, with remaining parts taken from reference TRBV14 and TRBJ2-3, reads EAGVTQFPSHSVIEKGQTVTLRCDPISGHDNLYWYRRVMGKEIKFLLHFVKESKQDESGMPNNRFLAERTGGTYSTLKVQPAELEDSGVYFCASSHHLDRVTDTQYFGPGTRLTVL.

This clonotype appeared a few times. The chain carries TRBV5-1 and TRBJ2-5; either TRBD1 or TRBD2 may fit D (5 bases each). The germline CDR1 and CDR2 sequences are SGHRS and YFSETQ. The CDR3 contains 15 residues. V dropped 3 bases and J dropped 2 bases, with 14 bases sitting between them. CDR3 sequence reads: CASSSEPGPQETQYF. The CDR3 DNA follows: TGCGCCAGCAGCTCCGAGCCGGGACCACAAGAGACCCAGTACTTC.

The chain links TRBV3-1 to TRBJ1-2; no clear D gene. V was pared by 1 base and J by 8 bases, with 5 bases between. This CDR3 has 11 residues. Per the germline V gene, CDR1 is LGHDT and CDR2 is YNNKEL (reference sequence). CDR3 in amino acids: CASSQAAGYTF. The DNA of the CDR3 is TGTGCCAGCAGCCAAGCTGCAGGCTACACCTTC. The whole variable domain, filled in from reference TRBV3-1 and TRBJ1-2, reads DTAVSQTPKYLVTQMGNDKSIKCEQNLGHDTMYWYKQDSKKFLKIMFSYNNKELIINETVPNRFSPKSPDKAHLNLHINSLELGDSAVYFCASSQAAGYTFGSGTRLTVV.

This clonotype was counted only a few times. The CDR3 DNA follows: TGTGCCAGCAGCCCGGGGCCAGTAAGGCTAGGAGAAAAACTGTTTTTT. Translated: CASSPGPVRLGEKLFF. The J gene is TRBJ1-4, the V gene TRBV7-2, with D perhaps matching TRBD1 (5 bases). The CDR3 sequence is 16 residues long. Per the germline V gene, CDR1 is SGHTA and CDR2 is FQGNSA. Trimming took 5 bases from V and 8 from J, leaving 21 bases between them. Supplemented by reference TRBV7-2 and TRBJ1-4, the full variable domain reads GAGVSQSPSNKVTEKGKDVELRCDPISGHTALYWYRQSLGQGLEFLIYFQGNSAPDKSGLPSDRFSAERTGGSVSTLTIQRTQQEDSAVYLCASSPGPVRLGEKLFFGSGTQLSVL.

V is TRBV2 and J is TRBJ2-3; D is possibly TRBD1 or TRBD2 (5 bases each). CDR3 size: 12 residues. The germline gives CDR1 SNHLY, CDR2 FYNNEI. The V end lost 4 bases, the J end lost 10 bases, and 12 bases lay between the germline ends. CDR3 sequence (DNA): TGTGCCAGCAGTGGGGACCCACCCCCGCAGTATTTT. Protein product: CASSGDPPPQYF.

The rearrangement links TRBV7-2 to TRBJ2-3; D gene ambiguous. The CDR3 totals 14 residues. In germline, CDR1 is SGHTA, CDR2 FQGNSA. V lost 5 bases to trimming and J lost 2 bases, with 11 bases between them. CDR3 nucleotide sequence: TGTGCCAGCAGCCTATCCCGGGTCACAGATACGCAGTATTTT. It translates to CASSLSRVTDTQYF. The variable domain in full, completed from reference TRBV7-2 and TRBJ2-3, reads GAGVSQSPSNKVTEKGKDVELRCDPISGHTALYWYRQSLGQGLEFLIYFQGNSAPDKSGLPSDRFSAERTGGSVSTLTIQRTQQEDSAVYLCASSLSRVTDTQYFGPGTRLTVL.

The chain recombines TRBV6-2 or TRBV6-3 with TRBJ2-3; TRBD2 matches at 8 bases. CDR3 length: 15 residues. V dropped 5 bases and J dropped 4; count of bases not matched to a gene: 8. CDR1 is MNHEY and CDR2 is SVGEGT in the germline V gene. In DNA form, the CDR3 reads TGTGCCAGCAGTGCAACGGGACTAGTCCCAGATACGCAGTATTTT. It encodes CASSATGLVPDTQYF.

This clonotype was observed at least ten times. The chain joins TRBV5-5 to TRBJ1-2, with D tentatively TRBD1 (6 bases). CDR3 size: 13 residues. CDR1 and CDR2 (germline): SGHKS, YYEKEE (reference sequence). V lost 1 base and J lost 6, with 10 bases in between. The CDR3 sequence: CASSLLGADGYTF. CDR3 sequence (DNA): TGTGCCAGCAGCTTGCTGGGGGCGGATGGCTACACCTTC.

The CDR3 region has the DNA TGTGCCACCAGAGTAGGGGCCTTGGGAAACACCATATATTTT. The encoded protein is CATRVGALGNTIYF. The chain carries TRBV7-9 and TRBJ1-3, with D possibly TRBD1 on 5 matching bases. The length of the CDR3 is 14 residues. V was clipped by 10 bases and J by 4 bases, with 17 bases between them. Germline V CDR1 and CDR2: SEHNR, FQNEAQ (reference sequence).

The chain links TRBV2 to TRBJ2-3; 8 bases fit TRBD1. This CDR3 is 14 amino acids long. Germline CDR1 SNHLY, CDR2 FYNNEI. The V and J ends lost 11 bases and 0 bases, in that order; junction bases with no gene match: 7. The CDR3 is CAGQGGQSTDTQYF. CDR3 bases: TGTGCCGGACAGGGTGGGCAAAGCACAGATACGCAGTATTTT. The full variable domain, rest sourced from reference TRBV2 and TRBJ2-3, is EPEVTQTPSHQVTQMGQEVILRCVPISNHLYFYWYRQILGQKVEFLVSFYNNEISEKSEIFDDQFSVERPDGSNFTLKIRSTKLEDSAMYFCAGQGGQSTDTQYFGPGTRLTVL.

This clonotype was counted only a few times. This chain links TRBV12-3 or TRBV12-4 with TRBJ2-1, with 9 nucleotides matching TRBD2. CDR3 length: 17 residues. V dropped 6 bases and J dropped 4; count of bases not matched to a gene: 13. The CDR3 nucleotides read TGTGCCAGCAGCCGCGGGGGGGCCCAAGAATCATACAATGAGCAGTTCTTC. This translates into CASSRGGAQESYNEQFF.

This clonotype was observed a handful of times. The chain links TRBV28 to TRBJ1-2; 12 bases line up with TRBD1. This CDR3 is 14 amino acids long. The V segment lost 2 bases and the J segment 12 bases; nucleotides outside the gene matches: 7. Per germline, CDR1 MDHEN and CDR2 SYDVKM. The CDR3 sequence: CASSLVGTGGGNTF. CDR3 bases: TGTGCCAGCAGTTTAGTGGGGACAGGGGGCGGAAACACCTTC.

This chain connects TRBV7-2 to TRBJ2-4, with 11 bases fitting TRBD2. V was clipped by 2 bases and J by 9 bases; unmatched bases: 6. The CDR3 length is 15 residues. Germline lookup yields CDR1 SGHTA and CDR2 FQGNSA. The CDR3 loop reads CASSLIAGGKVIQYF. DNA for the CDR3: TGTGCCAGCAGCTTAATAGCGGGGGGGAAGGTCATTCAGTACTTC.

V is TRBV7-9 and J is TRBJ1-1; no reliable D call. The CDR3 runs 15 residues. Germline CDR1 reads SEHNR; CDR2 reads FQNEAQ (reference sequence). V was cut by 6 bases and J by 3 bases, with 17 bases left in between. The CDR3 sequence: CASREHTNWDTEAFF. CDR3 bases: TGTGCCAGCAGGGAACATACTAATTGGGACACTGAAGCTTTCTTT.

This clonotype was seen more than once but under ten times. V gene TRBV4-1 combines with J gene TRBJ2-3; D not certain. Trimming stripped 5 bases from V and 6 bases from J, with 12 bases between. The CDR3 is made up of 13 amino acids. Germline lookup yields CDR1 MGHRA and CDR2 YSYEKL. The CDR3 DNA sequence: TGCGCCAGCAGCAACGCGCCACCGGATACGCAGTATTTT. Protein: CASSNAPPDTQYF.